These T cell receptor beta chains were read from a single sample in a study of blood T cell repertoires in COVID-19. Method: immunoSEQ multiplex PCR; TCRdb's copy keeps in-frame clones and lacks some. This repertoire shows over 130,000 clones, about 80% found once; its top ten account for more than 7%. Source material: peripheral blood. These receptors came from a human donor in a cohort sampled during active COVID-19. The CDR3 runs from the conserved cysteine through the conserved F or W. A D gene is named only where the DNA matches it firmly. Not every row has a clone size; where given, it reads once, few, many or a size class.

once,TRBV6-5,TRBD1,TRBJ1-2,CATPRDRVLHGYTF,TGTGCCACCCCCCGGGACAGGGTACTCCATGGCTACACCTTC
-,TRBV2,-,TRBJ1-2,CASSLEGGGRSYGYTF,TGTGCCAGCAGTCTAGAGGGAGGGGGGCGAAGCTATGGCTACACCTTC
few,TRBV4-1,TRBD2,TRBJ2-7,CASSLRTSGGLTYEQYF,TGCGCCAGCAGCCTTCGGACTAGCGGGGGCTTGACCTACGAGCAGTACTTC
few,TRBV5-6,TRBD1,TRBJ1-6,CASSLGQGAYSPLHF,TGTGCCAGCAGCCTGGGACAGGGTGCATATTCACCCCTCCACTTT
-,TRBV7-9,-,TRBJ1-1,CASSLSGSTEAFF,TGTGCCAGCAGCTTAAGCGGGTCCACTGAAGCTTTCTTT
many,TRBV5-1,TRBD1,TRBJ1-6,CASSLATQGARAPLHF,TGCGCCAGCAGCTTGGCCACACAGGGGGCGAGGGCACCCCTCCACTTT
-,TRBV5-1,-,TRBJ2-7,CASSLVQWELEQYF,TGCGCCAGCAGCTTGGTCCAGTGGGAGCTCGAGCAGTACTTC
-,TRBV4-1,TRBD2,TRBJ2-2,CASSQVPSGGNTGELFF,TGCGCCAGCAGCCAAGTCCCTAGCGGGGGTAACACCGGGGAGCTGTTTTTT
-,TRBV5-6,TRBD2,TRBJ2-2,CASSDRLAANTGELFF,TGTGCCAGCAGCGACCGACTAGCCGCGAACACCGGGGAGCTGTTTTTT
-,TRBV5-1,TRBD1,TRBJ1-3,CASSLPGQGSGNTIYF,TGCGCCAGCAGCCTTCCGGGACAGGGCTCTGGAAACACCATATATTTT
once,TRBV7-2,-,TRBJ2-7,CASSLEWTASYEQYF,TGTGCCAGCAGCTTAGAGTGGACAGCTTCCTACGAGCAGTACTTC
-,TRBV2,TRBD2,TRBJ2-1,CASSARLAGTGEQFF,TGTGCCAGCAGCGCCAGACTAGCGGGTACGGGGGAGCAGTTCTTC
-,TRBV5-4,TRBD2,TRBJ2-3,CASSSGLAAPSTDTQYF,TGTGCCAGCAGTTCAGGACTAGCGGCGCCTAGCACAGATACGCAGTATTTT
few,TRBV7-2,-,TRBJ2-7,CASSSSTDEQYF,TGTGCCAGCAGCTCGTCAACAGACGAGCAGTACTTC
few,TRBV9,TRBD2,TRBJ2-5,CASSVGSGGKKTQYF,TGTGCCAGCAGCGTAGGAAGCGGGGGGAAAAAGACCCAGTACTTC
-,TRBV4-2,TRBD1,TRBJ1-2,CASSRGTGSSWGYTF,TGTGCCAGCAGCCGGGGGACAGGGTCTTCCTGGGGCTACACCTTC
-,TRBV19,-,TRBJ1-2,CASSRGGPTGYGYTF,TGTGCCAGTAGTAGGGGAGGCCCGACGGGATATGGCTACACCTTC
-,TRBV5-5,-,TRBJ2-5,CASSLVGAETQYF,TGTGCCAGCAGCTTGGTAGGGGCAGAGACCCAGTACTTC
-,TRBV7-9,TRBD1,TRBJ1-3,CASSPDRVSGNTIYF,TGTGCCAGCAGCCCCGACAGGGTCTCTGGAAACACCATATATTTT
-,TRBV6-5,TRBD1,TRBJ2-7,CASSPGTGRYEQYF,TGTGCCAGCAGCCCCGGGACAGGGAGATACGAGCAGTACTTC
-,TRBV4-1,-,TRBJ2-5,CASSQMGGEETQYF,TGCGCCAGCAGCCAAATGGGGGGAGAAGAGACCCAGTACTTC
few,TRBV3-1/TRBV3-2,TRBD2,TRBJ2-5,CASSPRASGGPQETQYF,TGTGCCAGCAGCCCACGAGCCAGCGGGGGGCCCCAAGAGACCCAGTACTTC
-,TRBV27,TRBD1,TRBJ1-2,CASSLRGLGIYGYTF,TGTGCCAGCAGTCTCAGGGGGCTCGGTATCTATGGCTACACCTTC
once,TRBV6-6,TRBD2,TRBJ2-3,CASSPKSGGSSQDTQYF,TGTGCCAGCAGTCCTAAGTCCGGGGGGTCTTCCCAAGATACGCAGTATTTT
-,TRBV18,-,TRBJ2-7,CASSPKGVLDEQYF,TGTGCCAGCTCACCAAAGGGAGTTCTCGACGAGCAGTACTTC
-,TRBV19,-,TRBJ2-4,CASSIGTWDIQYF,TGTGCCAGTAGTATCGGGACTTGGGACATTCAGTACTTC
-,TRBV7-2,-,TRBJ2-7,CASSPSVVGYEQYF,TGTGCCAGCAGCCCCAGCGTGGTCGGGTACGAGCAGTACTTC
-,TRBV24-1,-,TRBJ1-2,CATSDWSGGRNGYTF,TGTGCCACCAGTGATTGGTCGGGGGGCCGGAATGGCTACACCTTC
-,TRBV7-2,TRBD1,TRBJ2-5,CASSYHPGQGGETQYF,TGTGCCAGCAGCTACCATCCGGGACAGGGAGGCGAGACCCAGTACTTC
few,TRBV19,-,TRBJ1-5,CASSSGVLGPQHF,TGTGCCAGTAGTTCGGGGGTCCTGGGGCCCCAGCATTTT
-,TRBV18,TRBD1,TRBJ1-4,CASSRPTGPNEKLFF,TGTGCCAGCTCCCGACCGACAGGGCCTAATGAAAAACTGTTTTTT
-,TRBV18,TRBD1,TRBJ1-2,CASSQGQLFGYTF,TGTGCCAGCTCACAGGGACAGCTATTTGGCTACACCTTC
-,TRBV20-1,-,TRBJ2-7,CSASVRPRFVSYEQYF,TGCAGTGCTAGTGTCAGGCCCCGGTTTGTGTCCTACGAGCAGTACTTC
-,TRBV12-3/TRBV12-4,-,TRBJ1-1,CASNDLGGTEAFF,TGTGCCAGCAACGACCTTGGAGGGACTGAAGCTTTCTTT
-,TRBV19,-,TRBJ1-1,CASSPGNFVNTEAFF,TGTGCCAGTAGCCCAGGGAACTTTGTGAACACTGAAGCTTTCTTT
-,TRBV5-1,-,TRBJ1-2,CASSLSLSYYGYTF,TGCGCCAGCAGCTTAAGTCTCAGTTACTATGGCTACACCTTC
-,TRBV2,TRBD1,TRBJ1-1,CASIMTGKSTEAFF,TGTGCCAGCATTATGACAGGGAAATCTACTGAAGCTTTCTTT
-,TRBV19,-,TRBJ2-2,CALSTGQGLIDNTGELFF,TGTGCCCTATCTACCGGGCAGGGCCTCATAGATAACACCGGGGAGCTGTTTTTT
-,TRBV5-1,-,TRBJ2-3,CASSPPAGSTDTQYF,TGCGCCAGCAGCCCCCCAGCAGGCAGCACAGATACGCAGTATTTT
few,TRBV9,-,TRBJ1-1,CASSVEGDIGTEAFF,TGTGCCAGCAGCGTAGAAGGGGATATTGGCACTGAAGCTTTCTTT
once,TRBV14,-,TRBJ1-2,CASSARGATNTNYGYTF,TGTGCCAGCAGCGCCCGGGGGGCGACGAATACTAACTATGGCTACACCTTC
-,TRBV11-3,-,TRBJ1-3,CASSLEGAGGNTIYF,TGTGCCAGCAGCTTAGAGGGGGCAGGTGGAAACACCATATATTTT
-,TRBV5-1,TRBD1,TRBJ1-6,CASSYKERQGANSPLHF,TGCGCCAGCAGCTACAAAGAACGACAGGGCGCAAATTCACCCCTCCACTTT
-,TRBV5-5,TRBD1,TRBJ2-6,CASSGSTGSSSGANVLTF,TGTGCCAGCAGCGGATCGACAGGGTCCTCTTCAGGGGCCAACGTCCTGACTTTC
-,TRBV14,TRBD1,TRBJ2-3,CASSHPFYRGLGTDTQYF,TGTGCCAGCAGCCACCCCTTTTACAGGGGGCTGGGCACAGATACGCAGTATTTT
-,TRBV7-2,-,TRBJ1-5,CASSIGPGFGGSQPQHF,TGTGCCAGCAGCATAGGGCCAGGGTTTGGTGGAAGTCAGCCCCAGCATTTT
-,TRBV19,TRBD2,TRBJ2-1,CASSTSGGLYNEQFF,TGTGCCAGTAGTACCAGCGGGGGGCTCTACAATGAGCAGTTCTTC
-,TRBV6-6,TRBD2,TRBJ2-1,CASSYTSGGAREQFF,TGTGCCAGCAGTTATACTAGCGGGGGGGCAAGGGAGCAGTTCTTC
few,TRBV5-1,TRBD1,TRBJ1-1,CASSWGTGVGTEAFF,TGCGCCAGCAGCTGGGGAACAGGGGTAGGCACTGAAGCTTTCTTT
-,TRBV18,-,TRBJ1-1,CASSTNRQPNTEAFF,TGTGCCAGCTCAACCAATCGACAGCCGAACACTGAAGCTTTCTTT
-,TRBV18,-,TRBJ1-5,CASSPLGGPNDQPQHF,TGTGCCAGCTCACCACTCGGAGGACCTAATGATCAGCCCCAGCATTTT
-,TRBV5-1,-,TRBJ2-3,CASSLDGGMGTDTQYF,TGCGCCAGCAGCTTGGATGGGGGGATGGGCACAGATACGCAGTATTTT
-,TRBV19,-,TRBJ2-3,CASRTDGRGTDTQYF,TGTGCCAGCAGGACTGACGGACGCGGCACAGATACGCAGTATTTT
-,TRBV28,-,TRBJ1-2,CASTLPPGGLDGYTF,TGTGCCAGCACTTTGCCCCCCGGGGGGCTAGATGGCTACACCTTC
once,TRBV7-9,-,TRBJ2-6,CASSDHRVGANVLTF,TGTGCCAGCAGCGACCACAGGGTTGGGGCCAACGTCCTGACTTTC